This record concerns one TCR beta chain sequence. The read terminates 3 residues ahead of where the CDR3 ends, so the germline J gene completes it. Sequencing used immunoSEQ multiplex PCR; TCRdb keeps in-frame clones, though not all of them. The sample data list under 25,000 clones. The sample comes from a study of T cells in women clearing cervical HPV infection. Germline V gene sequence: CDR1 SNHLY, CDR2 FYNNEI. The CDR3 extends over 15 amino acids. Unmatched junction bases numbered 7, after V lost 6 bases and J lost 4 bases. Each participant carried one incident cervical HPV16 infection only. Sequenced: blood buffy coat. This receptor was obtained from a woman between 18 and 70 years old with a cervical HPV16 infection that either progressed to CIN3+ or cleared (not recorded which). The rearrangement links TRBV2 to TRBJ2-2; 8 bases fit TRBD1. CDR3 protein: CASSSQGAGTGELFF. Partial CDR3 DNA: TGTGCCAGCAGCAGCCAGGGGGCTGGCACCGGGGAG.